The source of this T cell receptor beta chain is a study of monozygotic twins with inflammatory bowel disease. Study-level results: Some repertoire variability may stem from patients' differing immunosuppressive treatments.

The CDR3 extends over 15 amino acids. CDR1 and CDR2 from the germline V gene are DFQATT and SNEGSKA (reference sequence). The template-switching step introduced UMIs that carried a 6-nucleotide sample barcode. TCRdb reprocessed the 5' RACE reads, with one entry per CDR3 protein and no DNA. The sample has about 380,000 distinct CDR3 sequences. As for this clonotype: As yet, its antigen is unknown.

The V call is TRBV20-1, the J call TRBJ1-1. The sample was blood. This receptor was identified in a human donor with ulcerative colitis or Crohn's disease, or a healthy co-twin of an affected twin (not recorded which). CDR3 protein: CSARDQLHKNTEAFF.